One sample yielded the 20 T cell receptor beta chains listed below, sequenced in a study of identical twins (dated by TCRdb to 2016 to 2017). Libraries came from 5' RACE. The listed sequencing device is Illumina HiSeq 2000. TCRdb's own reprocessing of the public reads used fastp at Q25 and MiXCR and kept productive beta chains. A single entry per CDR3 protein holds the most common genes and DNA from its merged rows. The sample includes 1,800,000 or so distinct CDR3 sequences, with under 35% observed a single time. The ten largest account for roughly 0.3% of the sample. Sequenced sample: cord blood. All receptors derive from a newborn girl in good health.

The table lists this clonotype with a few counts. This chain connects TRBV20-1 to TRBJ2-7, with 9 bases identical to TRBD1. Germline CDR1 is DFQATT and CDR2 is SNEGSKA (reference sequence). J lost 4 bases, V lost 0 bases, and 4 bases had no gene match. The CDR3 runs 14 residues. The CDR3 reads CSARDRDRVYEQYF. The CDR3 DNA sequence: TGCAGTGCTAGAGATCGGGACAGGGTGTACGAGCAGTACTTC.

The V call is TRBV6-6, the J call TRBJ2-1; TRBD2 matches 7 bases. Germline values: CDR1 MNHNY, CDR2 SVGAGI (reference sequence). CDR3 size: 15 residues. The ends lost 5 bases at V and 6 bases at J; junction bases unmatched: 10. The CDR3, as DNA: TGTGCCAGCAGTCGAAACGGGAGGCCCGGCAATGAGCAGTTCTTC. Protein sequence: CASSRNGRPGNEQFF.

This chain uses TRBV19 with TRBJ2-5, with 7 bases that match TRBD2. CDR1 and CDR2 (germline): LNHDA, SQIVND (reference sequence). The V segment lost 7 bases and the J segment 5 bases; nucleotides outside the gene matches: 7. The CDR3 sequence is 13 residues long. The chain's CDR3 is CASNAGEHETQYF. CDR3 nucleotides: TGTGCCAGTAACGCGGGGGAGCACGAGACCCAGTACTTC.

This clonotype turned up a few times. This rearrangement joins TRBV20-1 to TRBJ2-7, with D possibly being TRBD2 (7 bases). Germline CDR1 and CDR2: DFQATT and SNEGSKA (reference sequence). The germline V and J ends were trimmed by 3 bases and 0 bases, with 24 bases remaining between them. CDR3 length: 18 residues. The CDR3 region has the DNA TGCAGTGCTAGTGGGATCGTGCGCGGGGGCCTAGACTCCTACGAGCAGTACTTC. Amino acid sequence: CSASGIVRGGLDSYEQYF.

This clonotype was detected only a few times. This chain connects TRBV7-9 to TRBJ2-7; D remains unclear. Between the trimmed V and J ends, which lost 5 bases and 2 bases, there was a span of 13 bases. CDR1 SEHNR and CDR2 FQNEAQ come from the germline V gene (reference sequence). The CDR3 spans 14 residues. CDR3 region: CASSAADGTYEQYF. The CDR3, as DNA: TGTGCCAGCAGCGCGGCGGACGGTACCTACGAGCAGTACTTC.

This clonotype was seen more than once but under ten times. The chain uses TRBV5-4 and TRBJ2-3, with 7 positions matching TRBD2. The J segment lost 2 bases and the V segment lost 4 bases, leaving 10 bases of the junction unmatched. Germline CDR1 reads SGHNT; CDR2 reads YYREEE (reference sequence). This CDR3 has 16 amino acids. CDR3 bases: TGTGCCAGCAGCCCGGTCCCTCTAGCGGTCACAGATACGCAGTATTTT. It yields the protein CASSPVPLAVTDTQYF.

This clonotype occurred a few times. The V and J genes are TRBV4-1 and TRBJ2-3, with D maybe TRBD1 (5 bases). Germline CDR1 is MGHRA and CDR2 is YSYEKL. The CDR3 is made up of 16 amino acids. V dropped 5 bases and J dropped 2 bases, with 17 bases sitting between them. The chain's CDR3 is CASSTPWGGPTDTQYF. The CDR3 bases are TGCGCCAGCAGCACACCATGGGGCGGACCCACAGATACGCAGTATTTT.

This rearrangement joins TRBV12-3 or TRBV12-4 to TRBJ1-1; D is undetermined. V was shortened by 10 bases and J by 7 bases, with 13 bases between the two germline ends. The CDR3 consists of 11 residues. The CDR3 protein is CATIGQVEAFF. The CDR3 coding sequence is TGTGCCACCATTGGGCAGGTTGAAGCTTTCTTT.

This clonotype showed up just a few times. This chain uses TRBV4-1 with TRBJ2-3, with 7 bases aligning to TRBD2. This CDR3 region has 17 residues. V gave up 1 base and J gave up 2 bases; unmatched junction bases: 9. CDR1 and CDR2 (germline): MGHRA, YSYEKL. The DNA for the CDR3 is TGCGCCAGCAGCCAAGGTTGGGAGCGGGGCTTCACAGATACGCAGTATTTT. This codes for CASSQGWERGFTDTQYF.

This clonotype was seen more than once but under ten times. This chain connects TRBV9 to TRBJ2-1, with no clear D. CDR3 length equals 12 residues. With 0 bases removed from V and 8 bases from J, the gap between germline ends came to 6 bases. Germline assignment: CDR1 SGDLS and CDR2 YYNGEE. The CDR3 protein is CASSVVNHEQFF. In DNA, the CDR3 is TGTGCCAGCAGCGTAGTTAACCATGAGCAGTTCTTC.

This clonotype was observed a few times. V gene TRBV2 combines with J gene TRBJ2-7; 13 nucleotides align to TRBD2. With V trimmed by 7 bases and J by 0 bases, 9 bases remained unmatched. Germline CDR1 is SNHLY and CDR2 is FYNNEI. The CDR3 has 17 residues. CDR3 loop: CASTRTSGGSFSYEQYF. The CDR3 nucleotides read TGTGCCAGCACTCGGACTAGCGGGGGCTCCTTCTCCTACGAGCAGTACTTC.

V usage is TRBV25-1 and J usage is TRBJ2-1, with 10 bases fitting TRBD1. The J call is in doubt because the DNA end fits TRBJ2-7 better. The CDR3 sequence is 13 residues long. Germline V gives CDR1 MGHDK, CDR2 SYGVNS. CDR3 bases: TGTGCCAGCAGGACAGGGGGCGGAGATGAGCAGTACTTC. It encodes CASRTGGGDEQYF.

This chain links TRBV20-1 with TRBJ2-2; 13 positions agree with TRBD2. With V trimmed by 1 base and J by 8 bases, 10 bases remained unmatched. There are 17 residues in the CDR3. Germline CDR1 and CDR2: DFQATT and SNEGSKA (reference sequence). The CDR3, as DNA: TGCAGTGCTAGAGCCAAGGGACTAGCGGGGATGGCGGGGGAGCTGTTTTTT. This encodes CSARAKGLAGMAGELFF.

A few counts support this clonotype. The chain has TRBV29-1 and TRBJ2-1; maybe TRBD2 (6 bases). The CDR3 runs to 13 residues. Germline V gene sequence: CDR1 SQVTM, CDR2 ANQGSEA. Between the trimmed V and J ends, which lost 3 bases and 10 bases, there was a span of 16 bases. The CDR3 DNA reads TGCAGCGTTGATAGCGGACGGGAAACGGAGCAGTTCTTC. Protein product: CSVDSGRETEQFF.

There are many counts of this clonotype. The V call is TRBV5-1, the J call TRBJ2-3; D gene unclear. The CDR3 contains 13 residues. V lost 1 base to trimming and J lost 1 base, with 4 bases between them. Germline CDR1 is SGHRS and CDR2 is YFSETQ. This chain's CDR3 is CASSLMGTDTQYF. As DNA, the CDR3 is TGCGCCAGCAGCTTGATGGGCACAGATACGCAGTATTTT.

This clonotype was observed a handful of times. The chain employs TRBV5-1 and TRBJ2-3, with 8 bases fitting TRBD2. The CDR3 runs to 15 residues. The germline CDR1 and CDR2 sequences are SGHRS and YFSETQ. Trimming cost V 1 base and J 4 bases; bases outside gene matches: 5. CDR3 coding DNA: TGCGCCAGCAGCTTGAGCGGGGGAAATGCAGATACGCAGTATTTT. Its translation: CASSLSGGNADTQYF.

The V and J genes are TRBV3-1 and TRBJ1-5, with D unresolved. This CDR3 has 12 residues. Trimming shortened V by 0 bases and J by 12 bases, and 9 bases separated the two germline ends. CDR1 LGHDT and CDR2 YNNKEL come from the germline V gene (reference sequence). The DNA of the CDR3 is TGTGCCAGCAGCCAAGAAATCCCCTTCCAGCATTTT. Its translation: CASSQEIPFQHF.

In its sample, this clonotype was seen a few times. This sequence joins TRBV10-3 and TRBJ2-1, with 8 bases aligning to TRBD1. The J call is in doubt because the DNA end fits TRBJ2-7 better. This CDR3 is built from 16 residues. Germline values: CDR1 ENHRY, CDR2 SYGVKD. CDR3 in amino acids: CAISEYRDRLYNEQYF. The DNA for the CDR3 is TGTGCCATCAGTGAGTACCGGGACAGGCTCTACAATGAGCAGTACTTC.

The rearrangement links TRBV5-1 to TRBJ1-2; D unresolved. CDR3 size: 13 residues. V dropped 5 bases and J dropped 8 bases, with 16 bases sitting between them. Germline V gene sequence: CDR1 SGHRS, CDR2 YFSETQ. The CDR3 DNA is TGCGCCAGCAGTCTGGTGACACCCGGGGGCTACACCTTC. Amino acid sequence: CASSLVTPGGYTF.

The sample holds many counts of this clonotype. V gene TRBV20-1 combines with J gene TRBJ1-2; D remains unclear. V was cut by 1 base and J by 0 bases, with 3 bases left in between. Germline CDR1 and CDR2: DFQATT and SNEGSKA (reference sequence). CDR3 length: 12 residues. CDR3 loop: CSARGANYGYTF. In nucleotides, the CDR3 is TGCAGTGCTAGAGGGGCTAACTATGGCTACACCTTC.